The rows below give T cell receptor beta chains drawn from one sample of a study of blood T cell repertoires in COVID-19. The table came from immunoSEQ multiplex PCR; TCRdb's copy has only in-frame clones and leaves some out. The profile shows around 170,000 clones, around 80% of them singletons. The sample consisted of peripheral blood. These TCRs come from a man aged 30 to 45 with active or convalescent COVID-19. Each CDR3 is given with its conserved first and last residue. The D gene is left open where the match is weak. Clone size appears in some rows only: once, few, many, or a class for an expanded clone.

TRBJ2-3,14,TRBD1,TRBV29-1,-,TGCAGCGTTGACCGACAGGGAAACACAGATACGCAGTATTTT,CSVDRQGNTDTQYF
TRBJ1-2,15,TRBD1,TRBV7-9,-,TGTGCCAGCAGCCCGGGACAGGGGGCGAACTATGGCTACACCTTC,CASSPGQGANYGYTF
TRBJ2-2,15,-,TRBV9,-,TGTGCCAGCAGCGCTGGAGTGGACTACCCCGGGGAGCTGTTTTTT,CASSAGVDYPGELFF
TRBJ2-1,15,TRBD2,TRBV3-1/TRBV3-2,-,TGTGCCAGCAGGCGGGGACTAGCCCCGGTAGATGAGCAGTTCTTC,CASRRGLAPVDEQFF
TRBJ1-2,17,-,TRBV4-3,once,TGCGCCAGCAGCCAAGGGGCCATGCAGGGGCTTCCCTATGGCTACACCTTC,CASSQGAMQGLPYGYTF
TRBJ1-4,16,-,TRBV4-2,-,TGTGCCAGCAGCCAGGGTTCAGGGATTGCGGATGAAAAACTGTTTTTT,CASSQGSGIADEKLFF
TRBJ1-1,14,TRBD1,TRBV6-5,-,TGTGCCAGCAAGTACAGGGGGGGAAACACTGAAGCTTTCTTT,CASKYRGGNTEAFF
TRBJ1-5,15,TRBD1,TRBV15,few,TGTGCCACCAACTCGGGACAGGGGGGCAATCAGCCCCAGCATTTT,CATNSGQGGNQPQHF
TRBJ1-2,15,TRBD1,TRBV3-1/TRBV3-2,-,TGTGCCAGCAGCCAAGGCACAGGGGGTAACTATGGCTACACCTTC,CASSQGTGGNYGYTF
TRBJ2-7,15,TRBD2,TRBV3-1/TRBV3-2,-,TGTGCCAGCAGCCAAGTCGGGAGGGGGGCCCACGAGCAGTACTTC,CASSQVGRGAHEQYF
TRBJ2-3,15,TRBD2,TRBV7-9,-,TGTGCCAGCATCGAACTAGCGGAAAGCACAGATACGCAGTATTTT,CASIELAESTDTQYF
TRBJ2-5,16,-,TRBV7-7,-,TGTGCTAGCAGCCAAGGGAGGCTAGTGAGTCAAGAGACCCAGTACTTC,CASSQGRLVSQETQYF
TRBJ1-1,14,-,TRBV5-4,-,TGTGCCAGCAGCTTGGATACAGGGCCTACTGAAGCTTTCTTT,CASSLDTGPTEAFF
TRBJ2-3,14,TRBD2,TRBV3-1/TRBV3-2,-,TGTGCCAGCAGCCTTAGCGGGAGCACAGATACGCAGTATTTT,CASSLSGSTDTQYF
TRBJ2-1,14,TRBD2,TRBV7-2,-,TGTGCCAGCAGCTTAGGTCGGGGGGAGGTTGAGCAGTTCTTC,CASSLGRGEVEQFF
TRBJ2-3,14,TRBD1,TRBV7-2,-,TGTGCCAGCAGCTTAGGTACAGGGGGAGATACGCAGTATTTT,CASSLGTGGDTQYF
TRBJ2-7,19,TRBD2,TRBV3-1/TRBV3-2,-,TGTGCCAGCAGCCAAGATTGGACAGTCGGACTAGCCGGGGCCTACGAGCAGTACTTC,CASSQDWTVGLAGAYEQYF
TRBJ1-3,15,-,TRBV6-5,-,TGTGCCAGCAGTCCCGACAGGAGCTCTGGAAACACCATATATTTT,CASSPDRSSGNTIYF
TRBJ2-3,15,TRBD1,TRBV10-2,-,TGCGCCACTAGAGCACAGGGGGAGAGCACAGATACGCAGTATTTT,CATRAQGESTDTQYF
TRBJ1-1,14,-,TRBV3-1/TRBV3-2,few,TGTGCCAGCAGCCAAGATCATGCCCGGACAGTAGCTTTCTTT,CASSQDHARTVAFF
TRBJ2-1,17,-,TRBV5-5,-,TGTGCCAGCAGCTTCAGGCACCTGACCTTCTCCTACAATGAGCAGTTCTTC,CASSFRHLTFSYNEQFF
TRBJ2-7,14,-,TRBV18,once,TGTGCCAGCTCACCAGGGGGCAGGGAATACGAGCAGTACTTC,CASSPGGREYEQYF
TRBJ2-3,15,-,TRBV5-1,-,TGCGCCAGCAGATTAAGGGGTCCTAGCACAGATACGCAGTATTTT,CASRLRGPSTDTQYF
TRBJ1-2,13,-,TRBV30,-,TGTGCCTGGAGTGTATCCGGAGCTTATGGCTACACCTTC,CAWSVSGAYGYTF
TRBJ2-3,15,TRBD2,TRBV27,-,TGTGCCAGCGGGGGACTAGCGGGAAACACAGATACGCAGTATTTT,CASGGLAGNTDTQYF
TRBJ2-7,14,TRBD1,TRBV28,-,TGTGCCAGCAGGAGGACAGGGGTTAGGTACGAGCAGTACTTC,CASRRTGVRYEQYF
TRBJ1-5,15,-,TRBV18,-,TGTGCCAGCTCACCCAGGGGTTTTTGGAATCAGCCCCAGCATTTT,CASSPRGFWNQPQHF
TRBJ2-3,16,TRBD1,TRBV25-1,-,TGTGCCAGCAGTGAACTTCGGACAGGGGGAACTCATACGCAGTATTTT,CASSELRTGGTHTQYF
TRBJ2-7,11,-,TRBV20-1,-,TGCAGTGCTACTCTAGTTTACGAGCAGTACTTC,CSATLVYEQYF
TRBJ2-1,15,TRBD1,TRBV19,-,TGTGCCAGTAGTGTCCCCGGGACAGGTGTTAAAGAGCAGTTCTTC,CASSVPGTGVKEQFF
TRBJ2-2,15,-,TRBV5-6,few,TGTGCCAGCAGCTTTATCGGGGGGAACACCGGGGAGCTGTTTTTT,CASSFIGGNTGELFF
TRBJ1-2,13,-,TRBV28,-,TGTGCCAGCACCATGCGAGGATTCTATGGCTACACCTTC,CASTMRGFYGYTF
TRBJ2-7,14,-,TRBV11-3,-,TGTGCCAGCAGCTTAGCGGGAAGCTCCTACGAGCAGTACTTC,CASSLAGSSYEQYF
TRBJ1-2,16,TRBD1,TRBV5-1,-,TGCGCCAGCAGCTCTTCCACCGGGACAGGGACGGAGGGCTACACCTTC,CASSSSTGTGTEGYTF
TRBJ2-4,16,-,TRBV14,-,TGTGCCAGCAGCCAAGATGGGGCCGGCTTAGGGAACATTCAGTACTTC,CASSQDGAGLGNIQYF
TRBJ2-1,13,-,TRBV30,few,TGTGCCTGGACCCCCTCCCAGTACAATGAGCAGTTCTTC,CAWTPSQYNEQFF
TRBJ1-1,14,-,TRBV29-1,-,TGCAGCGTTGAGAGAGACACAATGAACACTGAAGCTTTCTTT,CSVERDTMNTEAFF
TRBJ1-4,13,-,TRBV10-2,-,TGCGCCAGCACGGGGTATGGCACGGAAAAACTGTTTTTT,CASTGYGTEKLFF
TRBJ2-1,14,TRBD1,TRBV5-6,-,TGTGCCAGCAGCACAAGGGACAGGTACAATGAGCAGTTCTTC,CASSTRDRYNEQFF
TRBJ2-7,16,TRBD2,TRBV7-2,-,TGTGCCAGCAGCTTAGGGAGGACTAGCCCGGGCTACGAGCAGTACTTC,CASSLGRTSPGYEQYF
TRBJ2-1,15,TRBD2,TRBV19,-,TGTGCCAGTAGTATTGCGGGGGTCGCCTACAATGAGCAGTTCTTC,CASSIAGVAYNEQFF
TRBJ2-5,14,-,TRBV28,-,TGTGCCAGCAGTTTATTAGGGCAGGGAGGGACCCAGTACTTC,CASSLLGQGGTQYF